The 18 T cell receptor beta chains presented below share a single source sample, sequenced in a study of long-term antiretroviral therapy in people with HIV. Version v3.0 of the immunoSEQ assay was performed at survey level. Libraries were prepared by immunoSEQ multiplex PCR; TCRdb keeps only in-frame clonotypes and omits some of them. Among roughly 16,000 clones, around three quarters were seen once, and the ten largest hold about 10%. The source was unsorted PBMCs, collected 2.3 years after starting antiretroviral therapy. These receptors originate from a woman aged 40 to 49 with HIV.

The chain links TRBV30 to TRBJ2-1; 8 bases match TRBD2. Germline CDR1 reads GTSNPN; CDR2 reads SVGIG (reference sequence). The CDR3 covers 15 residues. V shed 1 base and J 5 bases; nucleotides not matched to a gene: 7. The CDR3 coding sequence is TGTGCCTGGAGTGGTCTCGGGAGGGCCAACAATGAGCAGTTCTTC. Translating it yields CAWSGLGRANNEQFF.

This clone was found once. The genes are TRBV7-9 and TRBJ2-5; D not resolved. CDR1 and CDR2 from the germline V gene are SEHNR and FQNEAQ (reference sequence). CDR3 length: 12 amino acids. Trimming removed 2 bases from V and 9 bases from J, with 10 bases in between. In DNA, the CDR3 is TGTGCCAGCAGCTTAATCAGTGGCTCCCAGTACTTC. It yields the protein CASSLISGSQYF.

This chain uses TRBV11-2 with TRBJ1-1; D remains ambiguous. Germline loops: CDR1 SGHAT, CDR2 FQNNGV. The V end lost 1 base, the J end lost 0 bases, and 9 bases lay between the germline ends. This CDR3 contains 15 residues. CDR3 region: CASSLGGMMNTEAFF. CDR3 bases: TGTGCCAGCAGCTTAGGTGGCATGATGAACACTGAAGCTTTCTTT.

The chain joins TRBV2 to TRBJ2-3, with 8 nucleotides matching TRBD1. CDR1 is SNHLY, CDR2 FYNNEI, per germline. CDR3 length equals 15 residues. J gave up 2 bases and V 5 bases, and 6 bases lay outside the gene matches. The CDR3 protein is CASSPGTGNTDTQYF. DNA of the CDR3: TGTGCCAGCAGTCCCGGGACAGGAAACACAGATACGCAGTATTTT.

V usage is TRBV13 and J usage is TRBJ2-3; D might be TRBD1 (9 bases). Germline V CDR1 and CDR2: PRHDT, FYEKMQ (reference sequence). V lost 3 bases, J lost 9 bases, and 25 bases lay in between. This CDR3 is built from 17 residues. The CDR3 coding sequence is TGTGCCAGCAGCTTCGCGTCGGGACAGGGTTCGGGGGGGACGCAGTATTTT. Its translation: CASSFASGQGSGGTQYF.

The CDR3 loop is CASSPAEARQSRETQYF. For the CDR3, the DNA is TGTGCCAGCTCACCAGCCGAGGCACGGCAGAGCCGAGAGACCCAGTACTTC. V and J are TRBV18 and TRBJ2-5; no reliable D call. The CDR3 loop spans 17 amino acids. The germline V gene encodes CDR1 KGHSH and CDR2 LQKENI. The V and J ends lost 2 bases and 4 bases respectively, with 20 bases between them.

CDR3: CASSLRGPTYEQYF. CDR3 nucleotides: TGTGCCAGCAGCCTAAGGGGGCCCACCTACGAGCAGTACTTC. V is TRBV28 and J is TRBJ2-7; TRBD1 agrees at 7 bases. The trim removed 6 bases at V and 2 bases at J, leaving 7 bases unmatched. CDR3 length equals 14 residues. Germline loops: CDR1 MDHEN, CDR2 SYDVKM.

The chain uses TRBV19 and TRBJ1-2; D is perhaps TRBD1 (6 bases). Germline loops: CDR1 LNHDA, CDR2 SQIVND (reference sequence). Trimming cost V 3 bases and J 4 bases, with 18 bases left between them. This CDR3 is built from 16 residues. The CDR3 nucleotides are TGTGCCAGTAGTATGGTACAGGGTAATACGCGCTATGGCTACACCTTC. Translation gives CASSMVQGNTRYGYTF.

A few counts support this clone. V is TRBV5-5 and J is TRBJ1-2, with TRBD1 matching 8 bases. This CDR3 spans 15 amino acids. CDR1 and CDR2 from the germline V gene are SGHKS and YYEKEE (reference sequence). With V trimmed by 1 base and J by 4 bases, 6 bases remained unmatched. Here the CDR3 reads CASSLRTGTGYGYTF. The DNA for the CDR3 is TGTGCCAGCAGCTTGAGGACAGGGACGGGCTATGGCTACACCTTC.

V gene TRBV10-2 combines with J gene TRBJ2-3, with D perhaps TRBD1 (5 bases). Per the germline V gene, CDR1 is WSHSY and CDR2 is SAAADI. The V and J ends lost 3 bases and 10 bases respectively, with 11 bases between them. This CDR3 contains 12 residues. CDR3 protein: CASSEGAQSQYF. The CDR3 DNA reads as TGCGCCAGCAGTGAAGGGGCCCAGTCGCAGTATTTT.

This clone appeared a few times. The junction and the germline gene differ at one end; a read error may be behind it. V and J are TRBV6-5 and TRBJ1-1; no definite D call. CDR3 length: 12 amino acids. In germline, CDR1 is MNHEY, CDR2 SVGAGI. CDR3 sequence reads: CVSSQRNTEAFF. CDR3 DNA sequence: TGTGTCAGCAGCCAGCGGAACACTGAAGCTTTCTTT.

This clone was recorded only once. The genes are TRBV11-2 and TRBJ1-1; D not certain. CDR1 SGHAT and CDR2 FQNNGV come from the germline V gene. The length of the CDR3 is 11 residues. Trimming took off 2 bases at V and 4 bases at J, with 2 bases between the two ends. The CDR3: CASSLTTEAFF. The CDR3 DNA is TGTGCCAGCAGCTTAACCACTGAAGCTTTCTTT.

This chain links TRBV19 with TRBJ2-7, with 9 bases fitting TRBD1. Germline trimming cut 1 base from V and 6 bases from J; bases unmatched to any gene: 4. The CDR3 contains 14 residues. CDR1 is LNHDA, CDR2 SQIVND, per germline (reference sequence). CDR3: CASSIVQGASEQYF. CDR3 DNA sequence: TGTGCCAGTAGTATAGTACAGGGGGCATCCGAGCAGTACTTC.

V and J are TRBV12-5 and TRBJ2-1; D is perhaps TRBD1 (5 bases). Trimming pared 4 bases from V and 2 bases from J, leaving 15 bases between. This CDR3 has 16 amino acids. Looked up from germline, CDR1 is LGHNT and CDR2 is FRNRAP. CDR3 protein: CASGSGLVGAYNEQFF. DNA of the CDR3: TGTGCTAGTGGTTCAGGGCTCGTAGGGGCCTACAATGAGCAGTTCTTC.

About this clone itself: Other DNA sequences within the sample encode an identical CDR3. This chain uses TRBV5-6 with TRBJ2-1; TRBD2 matches at 11 bases. Trimming took 4 bases from V and 10 from J; bases not matched to a gene: 10. Germline CDR1 reads SGHDT; CDR2 reads YYEEEE. The CDR3 has 15 amino acids. The chain's CDR3 is CASSKGLAGGREQFF. In DNA, the CDR3 is TGTGCCAGCAGCAAGGGGCTAGCGGGAGGACGCGAGCAGTTCTTC.

The chain carries TRBV5-4 and TRBJ2-5; D possibly corresponds to TRBD2 (5 bases). V gave up 10 bases and J gave up 2 bases, with 15 bases separating them. Germline values: CDR1 SGHNT, CDR2 YYREEE (reference sequence). CDR3 length: 13 amino acids. CDR3 coding DNA: TGTGCCTCCGGGGATAAGTTGCAAGAGACCCAGTACTTC. The encoded protein is CASGDKLQETQYF.

This clone was seen a few times. The chain has TRBV7-9 and TRBJ1-4; D might be TRBD1 (5 bases). Trimming cost V 1 base and J 7 bases, with 13 bases left between them. This CDR3 has 15 residues. Germline V gene lookup returns CDR1 SEHNR and CDR2 FQNEAQ (reference sequence). The CDR3: CASSLVGGRVEKLFF. The CDR3 bases are TGTGCCAGCAGCTTAGTGGGGGGACGAGTTGAAAAACTGTTTTTT.

V is TRBV11-3 and J is TRBJ2-7; tentative D call: TRBD2 (6 bases). Germline assignment: CDR1 SGHNT and CDR2 YENEEA. V was clipped by 5 bases and J by 0 bases, with 11 bases between them. This CDR3 region has 14 residues. The CDR3 reads CASSVTSSSYEQYF. CDR3 DNA sequence: TGTGCCAGCAGCGTGACTAGTAGCTCCTACGAGCAGTACTTC.